The TCR beta chain under discussion was sequenced for a study of T cells after yellow fever vaccination. This clonotype came up many times. Its antigen is unknown. Regarding the study as a whole: In FACS-sorted repertoires, abundant clonotypes from the bulk population could appear as contaminants. After the booster, roughly 96% of CD4 and 75% to 90% of CD8 primary-response clones were re-detected.

TCRdb used MiXCR to reprocess the 5' RACE reads, holding one entry per CDR3 protein. The sample includes 350,000 or so distinct CDR3 sequences, roughly 8.6% of them seen just once. There are 16 residues in the CDR3. The germline V gene has CDR1 SEHNR and CDR2 FQNEAQ (reference sequence). V gave up 5 bases and J gave up 1 base; unmatched junction bases: 7. The TCR was taken from a man aged 18 to 30 who received the YFV17D yellow fever vaccine. The gene calls are TRBV7-9 and TRBJ2-3, with 9 bases identical to TRBD2. The sequenced sample was PBMCs, obtained more than 40 days after the first yellow fever vaccination. The CDR3 reads CASSPPIAGGTDTQYF. DNA of the CDR3: TGTGCCAGCAGCCCCCCGATAGCGGGGGGCACAGATACGCAGTATTTT.